The clone carrying this T cell receptor beta chain showed up many times. Its specificity is unknown. The sample comes from a study of early T cells in non-severe SARS-CoV-2 infection. Points from the study as a whole: VDJdb matches were skewed toward anti-spike CD8 T cell responses.

V was cut by 1 base and J by 5 bases, with 3 bases left in between. Germline lookup yields CDR1 LNHNV and CDR2 YYDKDF (reference sequence). The CDR3 contains 12 residues. TCRdb passed the 5' RACE reads through MiXCR, listing each CDR3 protein once. The table lists some 64,000 distinct CDR3 sequences, roughly an eighth of them singletons. The chain links TRBV15 to TRBJ1-5; D is unresolved. This receptor was obtained from an adult who was a healthcare worker with PCR-confirmed SARS-CoV-2 infection or an uninfected control (not recorded which). Sequencing was carried out using whole blood. Written as DNA, the CDR3 is TGTGCCACCAGCAGAGGGGATCAGCCCCAGCATTTT. Translated, it gives CATSRGDQPQHF. Using reference TRBV15 and TRBJ1-5 for the parts outside the CDR3, the full variable domain is DAMVIQNPRYQVTQFGKPVTLSCSQTLNHNVMYWYQQKSSQAPKLLFHYYDKDFNNEADTPDNFQSRRPNTSFCFLDIRSPGLGDTAMYLCATSRGDQPQHFGDGTRLSIL.